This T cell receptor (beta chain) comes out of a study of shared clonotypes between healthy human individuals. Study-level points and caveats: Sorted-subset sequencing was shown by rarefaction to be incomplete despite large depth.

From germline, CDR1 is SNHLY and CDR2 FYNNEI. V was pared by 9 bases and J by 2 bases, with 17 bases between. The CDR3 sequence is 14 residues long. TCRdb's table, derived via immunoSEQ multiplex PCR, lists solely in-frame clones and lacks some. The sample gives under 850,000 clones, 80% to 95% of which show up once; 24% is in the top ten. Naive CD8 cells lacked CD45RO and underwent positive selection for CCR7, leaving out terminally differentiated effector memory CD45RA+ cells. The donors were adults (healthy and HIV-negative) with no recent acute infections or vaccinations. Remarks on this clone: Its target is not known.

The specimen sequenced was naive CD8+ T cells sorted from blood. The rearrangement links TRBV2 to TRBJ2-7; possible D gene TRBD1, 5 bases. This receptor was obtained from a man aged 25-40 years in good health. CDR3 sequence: CASTQGIEAYEQYF. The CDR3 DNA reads TGTGCCAGTACCCAGGGAATAGAGGCCTACGAGCAGTACTTC.